The rows below give T cell receptor beta chains drawn from one sample of a study of Ad26.COV2.S vaccination and SARS-CoV-2 variants. Clones were sequenced by immunoSEQ multiplex PCR, and TCRdb holds only the in-frame ones, with some missing. The repertoire has about 680,000 clones, more than 80% of them found once; the top ten carry nearly 1.5%. The material was peripheral blood, obtained in a trial of Ad26.COV2.S vaccine versus placebo. All receptors derive from a person between 18 and 59 years old who received the Ad26.COV2.S COVID-19 vaccine or a placebo. Each CDR3 is given with its conserved first and last residue. The D gene is left open where the match is weak. Clone size appears in some rows only: once, few, many, or a class for an expanded clone.

- TRBJ2-5 - TRBV3-1/TRBV3-2 TGTGCCAGCAGCTCTAGGGGGGTGGCAGGGACCCAGTACTTC CASSSRGVAGTQYF
- TRBJ2-3 - TRBV6-5 TGTGCCAGCAGTTACATGGATACGCAGTATTTT CASSYMDTQYF
- TRBJ1-1 once TRBV6-5 TGTGCCAGCAAGGGGATGAACACTGAAGCTTTCTTT CASKGMNTEAFF
- TRBJ2-5 - TRBV6-2/TRBV6-3 TGTGCCAGCAGTACGATGGCTATGGAGACCCAGTACTTC CASSTMAMETQYF
- TRBJ2-3 - TRBV6-4 TGTGCCAGCAGTGGACGAGAACCCCCCTGTTATACGCAGTATTTT CASSGREPPCYTQYF
TRBD1 TRBJ2-2 - TRBV7-3 TGTGCCAGCAGCTTAAAGGGACAGGTCTATACCGGGGAGCTGTTTTTT CASSLKGQVYTGELFF
- TRBJ1-4 - TRBV6-6 TGTGCCAGCACCGTTAGAGGGGGAGTTAATGAAAAACTGTTTTTT CASTVRGGVNEKLFF
- TRBJ1-2 - TRBV19 TGTGCCAGTAGTGATGGGGGACCTAACTATGGCTACACCTTC CASSDGGPNYGYTF
- TRBJ1-1 - TRBV18 TGTGCCAGCTCACCAGGGTATCGGATGAACACTGAAGCTTTCTTT CASSPGYRMNTEAFF
- TRBJ2-3 - TRBV21-1 TGTGCCAGCAGCAAAATCGATACGCAGTATTTT CASSKIDTQYF
- TRBJ2-7 - TRBV15 TGTGCCACCAGCAGGAATACAGGTCCCAACAACGAGCAGTACTTC CATSRNTGPNNEQYF
TRBD1 TRBJ1-1 few TRBV29-1 TGCAGCGTTGAAGATCGCGGGGGACAGCTTACTCCTGAAGCTTTCTTT CSVEDRGGQLTPEAFF
TRBD1 TRBJ1-4 - TRBV30 TGTGCCTGGAGTCGCGGACAGGAGTCAGAAAAACTGTTTTTT CAWSRGQESEKLFF
TRBD2 TRBJ2-7 - TRBV5-1 TGCGCCAGCAGTTCGGGGGGGTTCGACGGCGAGCAGTACTTC CASSSGGFDGEQYF
- TRBJ1-4 - TRBV18 TGTGCCAGCTCACCACTGGCCGAAGCTAATGAAAAACTGTTTTTT CASSPLAEANEKLFF
- TRBJ1-6 once TRBV12-3/TRBV12-4 TGTGCCAGCAGTCCCGCTAGGTCACCCCTCCACTTT CASSPARSPLHF
- TRBJ2-5 - TRBV27 TGTGCCAGCAGTTTACTAGGGGGAGAGACCCAGTACTTC CASSLLGGETQYF
TRBD2 TRBJ2-7 many TRBV4-3 TGCGCCAGCAGCTCACGACTAGCGGAGAGCTACGAGCAGTACTTC CASSSRLAESYEQYF
- TRBJ1-1 - TRBV2 TGTGCCAGCAGTCAATCAAGGAGGGTTAAGGACACTGAAGCTTTCTTT CASSQSRRVKDTEAFF
- TRBJ1-5 - TRBV19 TGTGCCAGTAGTATAGGGAATAGCAATCAGCCCCAGCATTTT CASSIGNSNQPQHF
TRBD1 TRBJ2-7 - TRBV7-2 TGTGCCACCAGCGTTGCGACAGGGGGCGAGCAGTACTTC CATSVATGGEQYF
- TRBJ2-5 - TRBV30 TGTGCCTGGAGTCCCCTAGAAGAGACCCAGTACTTC CAWSPLEETQYF
- TRBJ2-5 once TRBV2 TGTGCCAGCCCCGGGGGAGGACAAAGACAAGAGACCCAGTACTTC CASPGGGQRQETQYF
TRBD2 TRBJ2-3 - TRBV7-9 TGTGCCAGCAGTCAGACTAGCGGGGGGTCTCTGGATACGCAGTATTTT CASSQTSGGSLDTQYF
- TRBJ2-7 - TRBV12-3/TRBV12-4 TGTGCCAGCAGTTTAAATGGCGAGCAGTACTTC CASSLNGEQYF
TRBD2 TRBJ2-3 once TRBV6-5 TGTGCCAGCAGTTACTCGGGGACTAGCGGCTCAGATACGCAGTATTTT CASSYSGTSGSDTQYF
- TRBJ1-3 - TRBV10-3 TGTGCCATCAGAGCGGAAGGAAACACCATATATTTT CAIRAEGNTIYF